Here is one TCR beta chain with its context. Its specificity is unknown. Primers: 60 Vbeta forward and 13 Jbeta reverse. Profiled with immunoSEQ multiplex PCR; TCRdb holds only in-frame clones, not every one. The sample lists 150,000 to 200,000 clones, about 75% seen once, with just under 1% in the top ten. This sample was taken from a study of cytomegalovirus exposure and HLA in healthy donors. Study-level results: From TCR beta sequences, most subjects' HLA-A and HLA-B alleles were reportedly predicted accurately.

The length of the CDR3 is 16 residues. The germline CDR1 and CDR2 sequences are PRHDT and FYEKMQ (reference sequence). V lost 5 bases to trimming and J lost 8 bases; unmatched junction nucleotides: 12. The sequence was collected from a woman aged 45 to 65 in good health and CMV-seropositive. Source material: PBMCs. The J gene is TRBJ1-4, the V gene TRBV13; 9 bases line up with TRBD1. The CDR3 here is CASSRRPGQGWEKLFF. Written as DNA, the CDR3 is TGTGCCAGCAGCAGACGACCGGGACAGGGATGGGAAAAACTGTTTTTT.